These 22 T cell receptor beta chains came from one sample sequenced in a study of monozygotic twins with inflammatory bowel disease (dated by TCRdb to between 2018 and 2021). Libraries were made using 5' RACE. The data were produced on an Illumina HiSeq 2500. Following reprocessing of the reads by TCRdb, the data hold one row per CDR3 protein sequence and no DNA is available. The sample table holds around 150,000 distinct CDR3 sequences. The top ten clonotypes cover roughly 2.4% of the sample. The material sequenced was blood. Receptors were obtained from a human donor with ulcerative colitis or Crohn's disease, or a healthy co-twin of an affected twin (not recorded which).

V usage is TRBV20-1 and J usage is TRBJ2-1; TCRdb calls TRBD2, which cannot be checked without DNA. CDR1 and CDR2 (germline): DFQATT, SNEGSKA (reference sequence). The CDR3 runs to 15 residues. The CDR3: CSARARAGLYNEQFF.

This chain connects TRBV20-1 to TRBJ2-6; lacking DNA, the TRBD1 call made by TCRdb goes unchecked. This CDR3 has 14 residues. The germline gives CDR1 DFQATT, CDR2 SNEGSKA (reference sequence). The CDR3 loop reads CSARDWLGIGVLTF.

The genes are TRBV15 and TRBJ1-1. CDR1 is LNHNV and CDR2 is YYDKDF in the germline V gene (reference sequence). The CDR3 loop spans 16 amino acids. The CDR3 loop reads CATSSVLGFLNTEAFF.

The chain combines TRBV28 with TRBJ1-1; the TCRdb D gene call, TRBD1, has no DNA to confirm it. CDR3 size: 15 residues. Germline assignment: CDR1 MDHEN and CDR2 SYDVKM. The CDR3 protein is CASSFLRGRRTEAFF.

This chain joins TRBV7-2 and TRBJ2-7. The CDR3 has 13 residues. The germline V gene encodes CDR1 SGHTA and CDR2 FQGNSA. The CDR3 sequence is CASSSTRQGEQYF.

The chain has TRBV12-3 or TRBV12-4 and TRBJ1-5; with no DNA, the TCRdb D assignment of TRBD1 cannot be verified. The CDR3 has 14 residues. This CDR3 reads CASSLMSVGEPQHF.

The chain has TRBV5-3 and TRBJ2-7; TCRdb designates TRBD1, a call that cannot be tested without DNA. TRBV5-3 is known as an ORF, though its function is uncertain. The CDR3 is made up of 12 amino acids. CDR3: CARRKDRDEQYF.

The rearrangement links TRBV5-4 to TRBJ1-4; TCRdb returns TRBD1, unconfirmable since there is no DNA. CDR3 length: 14 residues. Germline CDR1 SGHNT, CDR2 YYREEE (reference sequence). The CDR3: CASSFDRGGEKLFF.

The genes are TRBV29-1 and TRBJ2-7. The germline V gene encodes CDR1 SQVTM and CDR2 ANQGSEA. The CDR3 runs to 13 residues. The CDR3 spells CSVRVTSSYEQYF.

The chain is built from TRBV5-6 and TRBJ2-7; TCRdb selects TRBD1, and the lack of DNA leaves this call unchecked. The CDR3 contains 15 residues. The germline gives CDR1 SGHDT, CDR2 YYEEEE. CDR3 loop: CASSQPRAAEYEQYF.

V is TRBV7-8 and J is TRBJ1-1. CDR3 size: 14 residues. Germline V gene sequence: CDR1 SGHVS, CDR2 FQNEAQ. The CDR3 sequence: CASSLAYPSTEAFF.

This chain connects TRBV5-1 to TRBJ1-4; TCRdb calls TRBD1, which cannot be checked without DNA. The CDR3 is 15 residues long. The V gene's germline CDR1 is SGHRS and CDR2 YFSETQ. CDR3 amino acids: CASTKGGTKEEKLFF.

V and J are TRBV29-1 and TRBJ2-1; the D gene TCRdb calls, TRBD1, cannot be checked with no DNA. The CDR3 is made up of 12 amino acids. Germline V gives CDR1 SQVTM, CDR2 ANQGSEA. This CDR3 reads CSAERGGNEQFF.

This sequence joins TRBV6-5 and TRBJ1-2. CDR3 length: 15 amino acids. Germline values: CDR1 MNHEY, CDR2 SVGAGI. CDR3 sequence reads: CASSYDGSTNYGYTF.

The J gene is TRBJ2-2, the V gene TRBV7-3; lacking DNA, the TRBD1 call made by TCRdb goes unchecked. The V gene's germline CDR1 is SGHTA and CDR2 FQGTGA. This CDR3 spans 14 amino acids. The CDR3 spells CASRTDSFTGELFF.

The rearrangement joins TRBV28 to TRBJ1-5. The CDR3 is 14 residues long. Germline V gives CDR1 MDHEN, CDR2 SYDVKM. The chain's CDR3 is CASSFGRNYQPQHF. The full variable domain, in which reference TRBV28 and TRBJ1-5 provide the parts outside the CDR3, is DVKVTQSSRYLVKRTGEKVFLECVQDMDHENMFWYRQDPGLGLRLIYFSYDVKMKEKGDIPEGYSVSREKKERFSLILESASTNQTSMYLCASSFGRNYQPQHFGDGTRLSIL.

The chain carries TRBV25-1 and TRBJ2-7; TCRdb returns TRBD1, unconfirmable since there is no DNA. This CDR3 is 15 amino acids long. CDR1 and CDR2 from the germline V gene are MGHDK and SYGVNS. The CDR3 here is CASSGPGQVSDEQYF.

The chain recombines TRBV12-5 with TRBJ2-2. This CDR3 is 15 amino acids long. Germline assignment: CDR1 LGHNT and CDR2 FRNRAP. This CDR3 is CASGLTVENTGELFF. Complete variable domain (other parts from reference TRBV12-5 and TRBJ2-2): DARVTQTPRHKVTEMGQEVTMRCQPILGHNTVFWYRQTMMQGLELLAYFRNRAPLDDSGMPKDRFSAEMPDATLATLKIQPSEPRDSAVYFCASGLTVENTGELFFGEGSRLTVL.

The CDR3 loop is CASRTAATNEKLFF. The chain is built from TRBV13 and TRBJ1-4. Germline-derived CDR1 and CDR2 are PRHDT and FYEKMQ (reference sequence). The CDR3 sequence is 14 residues long.

J is TRBJ2-1 and V is TRBV20-1; TCRdb lists TRBD1, though no DNA is available to test this call. Looked up from germline, CDR1 is DFQATT and CDR2 is SNEGSKA (reference sequence). This CDR3 contains 16 residues. This CDR3 reads CSAPSAGAGTYNEQFF.

J is TRBJ2-1 and V is TRBV14; the TRBD2 assignment by TCRdb is unverifiable without DNA. The germline V gene has CDR1 SGHDN and CDR2 FVKESK. The CDR3 is 16 residues long. The CDR3 spells CASSQDSSGRGGEQFF.

The V and J genes are TRBV2 and TRBJ2-4; absent DNA, TCRdb's TRBD2 call cannot be checked. The germline CDR1 and CDR2 sequences are SNHLY and FYNNEI. This CDR3 has 12 amino acids. CDR3 region: CASKGWEGIQYF.